The next 2 T cell receptor beta chains were all read from a single sample in a study of T cells after yellow fever vaccination (dated by TCRdb to the late 2010s). The library was made by 5' RACE. Sequenced using an Illumina HiSeq 2500. TCRdb applied fastp at Q25 and MiXCR to the public reads, then kept only in-frame beta chains. One record per CDR3 amino acid sequence lists the most common genes and DNA. Present in this sample are about 630,000 distinct CDR3 sequences, 9% to 15% of which were seen just once. More than 13% of the sample belongs to the ten largest clones. The label giving this sample's treatment or condition can be read as: live attenuated yellow fever vaccine strain. This specimen was PBMCs, taken on the day of the yellow fever booster vaccination. These receptors all stem from a man aged 25 to 40 who received the YFV17D yellow fever vaccine.

The table lists this clonotype with a few counts. This chain uses TRBV7-6 with TRBJ2-6; a possible D gene is TRBD2 (6 bases). The CDR3 has 16 residues. The ends were cut back, 5 bases at V and 0 bases at J, with 11 bases in the middle. Germline values: CDR1 SGHVS, CDR2 FNYEAQ. For the CDR3, the DNA is TGTGCCAGCAGCCCGCAGACTAGCTCTGGGGCCAACGTCCTGACTTTC. Encoded protein: CASSPQTSSGANVLTF. The whole variable domain, remainder taken from reference TRBV7-6 and TRBJ2-6, is GAGVSQSPRYKVTKRGQDVALRCDPISGHVSLYWYRQALGQGPEFLTYFNYEAQQDKSGLPNDRFSAERPEGSISTLTIQRTEQRDSAMYRCASSPQTSSGANVLTFGAGSRLTVL.

This clonotype was observed at least ten times. The V gene is TRBV12-3 or TRBV12-4, the J gene TRBJ2-1; 7 bases align to TRBD2. The V segment lost 8 bases and the J segment 3 bases; nucleotides outside the gene matches: 4. CDR3 length: 13 residues. As DNA, the CDR3 is TGTGCCAGCGGGAGGGCCTACTACAATGAGCAGTTCTTC. Encoded protein: CASGRAYYNEQFF.